A single sample is the source of the 5 T cell receptor beta chains below, sequenced in a study of shared clonotypes between healthy human individuals. Data came from immunoSEQ multiplex PCR; TCRdb stores just in-frame clones and leaves some out. The sample includes about 710,000 clones, around 73% of them seen just once. Sample: memory CD4+ T cells sorted from blood. Stated subset: CD45RA-negative fraction. The source is a woman in her 30s in good health.

This chain uses TRBV6-5 with TRBJ1-2; D not resolved. Germline CDR1 and CDR2: MNHEY and SVGAGI. V shed 7 bases and J shed 8 bases, with 8 bases lying between them. The CDR3 extends over 10 amino acids. As DNA, the CDR3 is TGTGCCAGCAAAGATGGGGGCTACACCTTC. The encoded protein is CASKDGGYTF.

This clone was counted only a few times. V is TRBV30 and J is TRBJ1-4; D remains ambiguous. V lost 2 bases and J 3 bases, leaving 10 bases between the germline ends. The CDR3 loop spans 14 amino acids. In germline, CDR1 is GTSNPN, CDR2 SVGIG (reference sequence). The CDR3 sequence is CAWSQGTANEKLFF. The CDR3, as DNA: TGTGCCTGGAGTCAAGGCACGGCTAATGAAAAACTGTTTTTT.

Only a few counts were recorded for this clone. V is TRBV5-5 and J is TRBJ1-5; no clear D gene. This CDR3 comprises 13 residues. V was trimmed by 1 base and J by 2 bases, leaving 4 bases between them. Per germline, CDR1 SGHKS and CDR2 YYEKEE (reference sequence). The CDR3 spells CASSLSRNQPQHF. The CDR3 DNA is TGTGCCAGCAGCTTGAGTCGCAATCAGCCCCAGCATTTT. Using reference TRBV5-5 and TRBJ1-5 for the parts outside the CDR3, the full variable domain is DAGVTQSPTHLIKTRGQQVTLRCSPISGHKSVSWYQQVLGQGPQFIFQYYEKEERGRGNFPDRFSARQFPNYSSELNVNALLLGDSALYLCASSLSRNQPQHFGDGTRLSIL.

This clone was recorded a few times. The J gene is TRBJ1-4, the V gene TRBV20-1; D gene unclear. Germline lookup yields CDR1 DFQATT and CDR2 SNEGSKA (reference sequence). This CDR3 contains 10 residues. The V end lost 2 bases, the J end lost 8 bases, and 3 bases lay between the germline ends. CDR3: CSARREKLFF. In DNA form, the CDR3 reads TGCAGTGCTAGACGGGAAAAACTGTTTTTT.

This chain uses TRBV6-1 with TRBJ2-3; D is unresolved. From germline, CDR1 is MNHNS and CDR2 SASEGT. The CDR3 spans 15 residues. V lost 6 bases, J lost 3 bases, and 16 bases lay in between. This CDR3 reads CASSTRGSWTDTQYF. CDR3 DNA sequence: TGTGCCAGCAGCACGCGAGGCTCTTGGACAGATACGCAGTATTTT.